The 20 T cell receptor beta chains in this list originate from one sample, sequenced in a study of post-analysis software for immune sequencing data. For these TCRs, the target antigens are not known. Each TCR beta cDNA library carried unique molecular identifiers. TCRdb independently ran MiXCR on the PCR reads; one entry per CDR3 protein. Altogether roughly 670,000 distinct CDR3 sequences are present, 59% being singletons, with the ten largest covering about 11%. The study's findings and limits: Among four or five TRBV segments more frequent in patients than controls were TRBV5-6, TRBV5-1 and TRBV20-1.

Sequenced material: blood. These receptors came from a girl aged 2-15 years with multiple sclerosis.

The rearrangement uses TRBV19 and TRBJ2-1, with no clear D. CDR3 size: 14 residues. V was pared by 3 bases and J by 0 bases, with 6 bases between. Germline assignment: CDR1 LNHDA and CDR2 SQIVND (reference sequence). The CDR3 DNA sequence: TGTGCCAGTAGTATCGGCAGCTCCTACAATGAGCAGTTCTTC. Residues: CASSIGSSYNEQFF.

The chain uses TRBV10-3 and TRBJ2-1, with 9 bases aligning to TRBD2. Looked up from germline, CDR1 is ENHRY and CDR2 is SYGVKD. The CDR3 is 14 amino acids. Trimming took 10 bases from V and 9 from J; bases not matched to a gene: 13. The CDR3 nucleotides are TGTGCCAGCAAATTTACAGCGGGAGGAGGTGAGCAGTTCTTC. Encoded protein: CASKFTAGGGEQFF.

The chain uses TRBV7-6 and TRBJ2-1; unclear D gene. Per germline, CDR1 SGHVS and CDR2 FNYEAQ. V lost 3 bases and J lost 6, with 9 bases in between. CDR3 size: 13 residues. CDR3 sequence reads: CASSFTTVNEQFF. DNA of the CDR3: TGTGCCAGCAGCTTTACCACTGTCAATGAGCAGTTCTTC.

The rearrangement joins TRBV7-9 to TRBJ2-3; D not resolved. The CDR3 is 15 residues long. The germline gives CDR1 SEHNR, CDR2 FQNEAQ (reference sequence). The V end was cut by 5 bases, the J end by 3 bases, with 15 bases between. The CDR3 sequence is CASSVKPGDTDTQYF. The DNA for the CDR3 is TGTGCCAGCAGCGTAAAACCAGGCGATACAGATACGCAGTATTTT. Together with reference TRBV7-9 and TRBJ2-3, the CDR3 gives the full variable domain: DTGVSQNPRHKITKRGQNVTFRCDPISEHNRLYWYRQTLGQGPEFLTYFQNEAQLEKSRLLSDRFSAERPKGSFSTLEIQRTEQGDSAMYLCASSVKPGDTDTQYFGPGTRLTVL.

The chain combines TRBV29-1 with TRBJ2-1; 11 nucleotides match TRBD2. The CDR3 consists of 16 residues. Germline-derived CDR1 and CDR2 are SQVTM and ANQGSEA. With V trimmed by 4 bases and J by 3 bases, 8 bases remained unmatched. The CDR3 loop is CSVGGTSGRHYNEQFF. CDR3 bases: TGCAGCGTTGGAGGGACTAGCGGAAGACACTACAATGAGCAGTTCTTC.

The chain joins TRBV5-1 to TRBJ2-5, with TRBD1 matching over 8 bases. CDR3 length: 14 residues. J lost 0 bases, V lost 6 bases, and 4 bases had no gene match. Germline V CDR1 and CDR2: SGHRS, YFSETQ. CDR3 residues: CASTGGQDQETQYF. Written as DNA, the CDR3 is TGCGCCAGCACCGGGGGACAGGACCAAGAGACCCAGTACTTC.

CDR3 nucleotide sequence: TGCGCCAGCAGCTTGGGGACTAGCGGGAGCTCCTACAATGAGCAGTTCTTC. It is translated as CASSLGTSGSSYNEQFF. V usage is TRBV5-1 and J usage is TRBJ2-1, with TRBD2 matching over 13 bases. Germline V CDR1 and CDR2: SGHRS, YFSETQ. The CDR3 sequence is 17 residues long. V dropped 0 bases and J dropped 0; count of bases not matched to a gene: 0. The full variable domain, its missing parts supplied by reference TRBV5-1 and TRBJ2-1, is KAGVTQTPRYLIKTRGQQVTLSCSPISGHRSVSWYQQTPGQGLQFLFEYFSETQRNKGNFPGRFSGRQFSNSRSEMNVSTLELGDSALYLCASSLGTSGSSYNEQFFGPGTRLTVL.

The chain links TRBV4-2 to TRBJ2-5; 8 bases fit TRBD1. J gave up 5 bases and V 3 bases, and 8 bases lay outside the gene matches. The CDR3 is 15 amino acids. CDR1 and CDR2 from the germline V gene are LGHNA and YNFKEQ. The CDR3 coding sequence is TGTGCCAGCAGCCAGGACAGGGAAAGTGGGGAGACCCAGTACTTC. Translation: CASSQDRESGETQYF.

The chain combines TRBV5-1 with TRBJ1-1, with 10 bases that match TRBD1. Germline V gene lookup returns CDR1 SGHRS and CDR2 YFSETQ. This CDR3 comprises 17 residues. Germline trimming cut 3 bases from V and 4 bases from J; bases unmatched to any gene: 12. CDR3 nucleotides: TGCGCCAGCAGCTCTCAAGGGACAGGGGCTGGGAGCACTGAAGCTTTCTTT. This gives the protein CASSSQGTGAGSTEAFF.

The CDR3 loop reads CAIQTGSVEQYF. In nucleotides, the CDR3 is TGTGCCATCCAGACAGGGTCGGTCGAGCAGTACTTC. The rearrangement uses TRBV28 and TRBJ2-7; TRBD1 aligns across 7 bases. V gave up 10 bases and J gave up 6 bases; unmatched junction bases: 9. Germline CDR1 and CDR2: MDHEN and SYDVKM. The CDR3 loop spans 12 amino acids. Full variable domain (outside the CDR3, taken from reference TRBV28 and TRBJ2-7): DVKVTQSSRYLVKRTGEKVFLECVQDMDHENMFWYRQDPGLGLRLIYFSYDVKMKEKGDIPEGYSVSREKKERFSLILESASTNQTSMYLCAIQTGSVEQYFGPGTRLTVT.

V and J are TRBV7-2 and TRBJ2-5; 7 nucleotides agree with TRBD2. The ends lost 5 bases at V and 11 bases at J; junction bases unmatched: 20. The CDR3 totals 16 residues. Germline V gives CDR1 SGHTA, CDR2 FQGNSA. The CDR3 loop is CASSRTSDRSYNEQYF. The CDR3 DNA reads TGTGCCAGCAGCCGTACTAGCGACCGCTCCTACAATGAGCAGTACTTC.

A single count supports this clonotype. A junction end diverges from the germline sequence, so it may reflect a read error. The genes are TRBV20-1 and TRBJ2-3; no firm D call. Germline CDR1 and CDR2: DFQATT and SNEGSKA (reference sequence). This CDR3 region has 12 residues. CDR3 nucleotides: TGCAGTGCTAGAGCCGCCACATATACGCAGTATTTT. Residues: CSARAATYTQYF.

This chain joins TRBV7-9 and TRBJ2-1; a possible D gene is TRBD1 (6 bases). CDR3 length: 16 residues. V was trimmed by 8 bases and J by 3 bases, leaving 20 bases between them. Looked up from germline, CDR1 is SEHNR and CDR2 is FQNEAQ (reference sequence). The CDR3 region has the DNA TGTGCCAGCTTACCCCAGGGGACGGCTGACTACAATGAGCAGTTCTTC. It codes for CASLPQGTADYNEQFF. The complete variable domain, with remaining parts taken from reference TRBV7-9 and TRBJ2-1, reads DTGVSQNPRHKITKRGQNVTFRCDPISEHNRLYWYRQTLGQGPEFLTYFQNEAQLEKSRLLSDRFSAERPKGSFSTLEIQRTEQGDSAMYLCASLPQGTADYNEQFFGPGTRLTVL.

Worth noting for this clonotype: Its ends do not fully match the called genes, so a read error is possible. This chain uses TRBV6-5 with TRBJ2-7; 9 nucleotides align to TRBD2. Per germline, CDR1 MNHEY and CDR2 SVGAGI. The CDR3 length is 16 residues. CDR3 amino acids: CASSYSSGTSSHEQYF. The CDR3 nucleotides are TGTGCCAGCAGTTACTCTTCCGGGACTAGCTCCCACGAGCAGTACTTC.

This chain joins TRBV24-1 and TRBJ2-5; D ambiguous. V gave up 5 bases and J gave up 5 bases, with 8 bases separating them. This CDR3 is built from 12 residues. CDR1 and CDR2 from the germline V gene are KGHDR and SFDVKD. The CDR3 DNA follows: TGTGCCACCAGTGTGGTGGGGGAGACCCAGTACTTC. Amino acids: CATSVVGETQYF.

The chain combines TRBV5-1 with TRBJ2-5; D not resolved. Germline CDR1 SGHRS, CDR2 YFSETQ. The length of the CDR3 is 13 residues. Trimming cost V 3 bases and J 4 bases, with 10 bases left between them. The chain's CDR3 is CASSSIRPETQYF. The CDR3 nucleotides are TGCGCCAGCAGCTCTATACGGCCAGAGACCCAGTACTTC.

The chain is built from TRBV30 and TRBJ2-4, with 8 bases fitting TRBD1. Near its end, the DNA agrees better with TRBJ2-7, so the J call may be wrong. CDR1 GTSNPN and CDR2 SVGIG come from the germline V gene (reference sequence). The CDR3 contains 16 residues. The CDR3 DNA reads as TGTGCCTGGAGTGATGAACAGGGGGAAGGGGGCTACGAGCAGTACTTC. It translates to CAWSDEQGEGGYEQYF.

The V gene is TRBV29-1, the J gene TRBJ1-2, with 7 bases that match TRBD1. V was clipped by 4 bases and J by 7 bases; unmatched bases: 6. The V gene's germline CDR1 is SQVTM and CDR2 ANQGSEA. CDR3 length: 12 residues. CDR3 DNA: TGCAGCGTTGGAACAGGGGCAAGTGGCTACACCTTC. Amino acids: CSVGTGASGYTF. Variable domain in full (rest from reference TRBV29-1 and TRBJ1-2): SAVISQKPSRDICQRGTSLTIQCQVDSQVTMMFWYRQQPGQSLTLIATANQGSEATYESGFVIDKFPISRPNLTFSTLTVSNMSPEDSSIYLCSVGTGASGYTFGSGTRLTVV.

The chain combines TRBV20-1 with TRBJ2-1; a weak D match, TRBD2 (6 bases). Deletions cut 4 bases from V and 14 bases from J, with 15 bases between. The CDR3 contains 11 residues. CDR1 and CDR2 from the germline V gene are DFQATT and SNEGSKA (reference sequence). In DNA form, the CDR3 reads TGCAGTGCTAAATCCCTAGCGTCTGAGTTCTTC. This sequence encodes CSAKSLASEFF.

The V call is TRBV12-3 or TRBV12-4, the J call TRBJ1-1, with TRBD1 matching over 10 bases. The CDR3 is 16 residues long. J was trimmed by 1 base and V by 3 bases; bases with no gene match: 5. The CDR3 sequence is CASSFWTGGSNTEAFF. CDR3 DNA: TGTGCCAGCAGTTTTTGGACAGGGGGTTCGAACACTGAAGCTTTCTTT.